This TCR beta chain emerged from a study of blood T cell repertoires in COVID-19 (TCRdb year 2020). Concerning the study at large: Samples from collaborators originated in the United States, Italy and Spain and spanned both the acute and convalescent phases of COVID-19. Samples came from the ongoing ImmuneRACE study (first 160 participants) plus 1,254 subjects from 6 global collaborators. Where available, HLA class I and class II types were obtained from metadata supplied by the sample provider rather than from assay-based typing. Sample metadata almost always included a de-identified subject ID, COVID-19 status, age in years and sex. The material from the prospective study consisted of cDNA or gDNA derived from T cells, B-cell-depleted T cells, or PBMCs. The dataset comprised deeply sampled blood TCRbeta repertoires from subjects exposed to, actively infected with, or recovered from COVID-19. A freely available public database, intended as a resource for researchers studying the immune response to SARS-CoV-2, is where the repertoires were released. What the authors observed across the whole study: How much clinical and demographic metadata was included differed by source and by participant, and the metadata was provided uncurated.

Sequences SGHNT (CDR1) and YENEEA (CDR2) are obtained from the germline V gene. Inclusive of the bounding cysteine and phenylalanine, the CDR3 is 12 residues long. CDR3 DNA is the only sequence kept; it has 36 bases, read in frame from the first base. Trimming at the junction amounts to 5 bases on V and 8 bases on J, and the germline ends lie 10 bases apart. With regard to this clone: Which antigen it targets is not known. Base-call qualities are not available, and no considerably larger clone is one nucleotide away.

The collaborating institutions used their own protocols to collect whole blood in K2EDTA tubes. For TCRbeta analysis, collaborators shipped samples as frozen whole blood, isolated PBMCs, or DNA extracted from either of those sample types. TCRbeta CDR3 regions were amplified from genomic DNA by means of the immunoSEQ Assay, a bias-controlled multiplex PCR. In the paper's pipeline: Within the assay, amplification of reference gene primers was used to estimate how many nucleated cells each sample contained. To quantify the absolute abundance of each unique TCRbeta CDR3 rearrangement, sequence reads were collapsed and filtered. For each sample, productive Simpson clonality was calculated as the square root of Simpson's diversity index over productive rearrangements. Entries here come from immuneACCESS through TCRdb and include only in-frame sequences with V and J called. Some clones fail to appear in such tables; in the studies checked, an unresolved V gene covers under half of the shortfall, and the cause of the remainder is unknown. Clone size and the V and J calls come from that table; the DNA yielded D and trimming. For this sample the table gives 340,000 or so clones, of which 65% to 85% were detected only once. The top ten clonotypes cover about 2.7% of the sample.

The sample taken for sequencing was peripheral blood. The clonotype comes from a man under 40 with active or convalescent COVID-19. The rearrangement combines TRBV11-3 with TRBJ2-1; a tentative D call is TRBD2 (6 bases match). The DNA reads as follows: TGTGCCAGCAGCCCTGGCGGGGATGAGCAGTTCTTC. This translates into CASSPGGDEQFF.